The present T cell receptor (beta chain) was sequenced within a study of regulatory T cells in long-lasting Graves disease (dated by TCRdb to the early 2020s). Concerning the study at large: To count as having persistent Graves' disease, a patient had to have received antithyroid drug treatment for over 5 years with TSH receptor autoantibodies remaining persistently positive. This study used TCR sequencing and RNA sequencing of peripheral blood to compare persistent Graves' disease patients against newly diagnosed Graves' disease patients. The study was conducted in China and was registered as a clinical trial. A total of about 35 samples underwent TCR sequencing, from 13 patients with persistent Graves' disease and approximately 20 patients with newly diagnosed Graves' disease. Persistent Graves' disease patients in the clinical cohort had taken antithyroid drugs for about 10.3 years on average. Results the study describes overall, beyond this receptor: Peripheral blood alone was examined, since thyroid tissue, which constituted the primary lesion, could not be accessed. TRBV28, TRBJ1-2 and TRBJ2-5 were preferentially used in persistent disease, while TRBV20-1 and TRBJ2-1 were favored in newly diagnosed disease. The small sample size was acknowledged by the authors as a limitation that may reduce accuracy. Compared with newly diagnosed patients, patients with persistent Graves' disease had lower TCR Shannon entropy and fewer highly expanded clones, which suggests clonal expansion. Only the TCR beta chain was sequenced and analyzed. More public clonotypes were shared among persistent patients (fewer than 3,000) than among newly diagnosed patients (under 1,000).

Note on this clonotype: Its antigen target is currently unknown. Nothing much larger sits one base from this clone, and base qualities are not available.

V is pared back by 3 bases and J by 2 bases, with 5 bases lying between the germline termini. The CDR3 numbers 13 residues from cysteine through phenylalanine. Solely the CDR3 DNA is kept, with 39 bases framed from the first base. From a lookup of the germline V gene (reference sequence), CDR1 and CDR2 are GTSNPN and SVGIG. Library preparation employed multiplex PCR. Sequencing instrument: Illumina HiSeq 4000. TCR beta libraries were built with iRepertoire HTBI primers and Arm-PCR amplification of CDR3 regions. Gel purification was performed on PCR products prior to sequencing. For the original study's pipeline: Across samples, roughly 60 TRBV and 13 to 15 TRBJ segments were identified and used for gene usage analysis of CDR3 amino acid clonotypes. Filtered high-quality paired reads were merged into contigs using COPE and FqMerger. BLAST was used to align contigs to IMGT TRBV, TRBD and TRBJ reference genes, and CDR3 was defined according to IMGT. Any clonotype with a frequency above 0.1% was classified as a highly expanded clone. Shannon entropy was used to measure repertoire diversity, and the Gini coefficient was used to measure V-J evenness. A clonotype was considered public if more than one individual shared it. In-frame beta chains were kept once TCRdb had trimmed the public reads at Q25 with fastp and called clones with MiXCR. Rows merge per CDR3 protein into single entries with the most common DNA and genes. The V and J calls reflect TCRdb's pipeline rather than the authors' work. In all, the sample holds 420,000 or so distinct CDR3 sequences, and about 25% of those were seen once. Jointly, the top ten make up over 25% of the sample.

The time point label of this sample denotes: persistent/refractory GD, antithyroid drugs over 5 years with positive TRAb. For both TCR sequencing and RNA sequencing, RNA was extracted from PBMCs using TRIzol. Graves' disease was diagnosed according to American Thyroid Association guidelines. Recruitment of patients was carried out at an endocrinology department in Xi'an, China. Each patient gave about 8.1 milliliters of peripheral blood, collected in an EDTA anticoagulant tube. PBMCs were isolated by Ficoll Paque Plus density gradient separation without further T cell sorting. An Agilent 2100 Bioanalyzer and agarose gel were used to check RNA quality, and a NanoDrop 2000 was used to measure RNA concentration.

The clonotype originates from a female donor with Graves disease. Source: peripheral blood mononuclear cells (PBMCs), taken when the disease was refractory, from a patient treated with antithyroid drugs. The rearranged chain carries TRBV30 and TRBJ2-6; confidence is insufficient to name the D gene. The CDR3 protein is CAWRQAGANVLTF. The base sequence is TGTGCCTGGAGGCAGGCTGGGGCCAACGTCCTGACTTTC.